This T cell receptor beta chain was identified in a study of blood T cell repertoires in COVID-19. There are 16 residues in the CDR3. Sequencing used immunoSEQ multiplex PCR; TCRdb keeps in-frame clones, though not all of them. The sample yields approximately 65,000 clones, roughly 91% seen once. Source material: peripheral blood. This chain joins TRBV12-1 and TRBJ2-7; the table gives TRBD2 as D, unverified against the DNA. TRBV12-1 is assigned pseudogene status. The sequence was obtained from a man between 45 and 60 years old with COVID-19, enrolled during active disease. The CDR3 region is CASSFDHTSGDYEQYF. The CDR3 DNA reads TGTGCCAGCAGCTTTGACCATACTAGCGGGGACTACGAGCAGTACTTC.